This T cell receptor beta chain comes out of a study of T-cell reconstitution after alpha-beta-depleted transplantation in children. Ten or more counts support this clonotype. What it recognizes is unknown. Findings and limits, study-wide: Surviving recipient T cells and thymic progenitors underlay high day-60 TCRbeta diversity in some patients. Alpha-beta T cells present about two months after transplant were reported to originate from several hundred expanded graft clones. At one year after transplant, newly produced T cells mostly accounted for T-cell counts and diversity.

V gave up 3 bases and J gave up 3 bases, with 11 bases separating them. CDR1 is SEHNR and CDR2 is FQNEAQ in the germline V gene (reference sequence). CDR3 length: 15 residues. TCRbeta library preparation incorporated unique molecular identifiers. TCRdb reprocessed the PCR reads with MiXCR, giving one entry per CDR3 protein. The sample shows 250,000 to 300,000 distinct CDR3 sequences, around 7.1% of them seen only once. The material sequenced was peripheral blood, taken 360 days after TCRalphabeta/CD19-depleted stem cell transplant. The clonotype originates from a female patient between 2 and 15 years old who had a stem cell transplant for Fanconi anemia, so the T cells may come from the graft donor. This chain joins TRBV7-9 and TRBJ2-2; maybe TRBD2 (6 bases). This CDR3 is CASSFAPGDTGELFF. CDR3 sequence (DNA): TGTGCCAGCAGCTTCGCCCCGGGGGACACCGGGGAGCTGTTTTTT.